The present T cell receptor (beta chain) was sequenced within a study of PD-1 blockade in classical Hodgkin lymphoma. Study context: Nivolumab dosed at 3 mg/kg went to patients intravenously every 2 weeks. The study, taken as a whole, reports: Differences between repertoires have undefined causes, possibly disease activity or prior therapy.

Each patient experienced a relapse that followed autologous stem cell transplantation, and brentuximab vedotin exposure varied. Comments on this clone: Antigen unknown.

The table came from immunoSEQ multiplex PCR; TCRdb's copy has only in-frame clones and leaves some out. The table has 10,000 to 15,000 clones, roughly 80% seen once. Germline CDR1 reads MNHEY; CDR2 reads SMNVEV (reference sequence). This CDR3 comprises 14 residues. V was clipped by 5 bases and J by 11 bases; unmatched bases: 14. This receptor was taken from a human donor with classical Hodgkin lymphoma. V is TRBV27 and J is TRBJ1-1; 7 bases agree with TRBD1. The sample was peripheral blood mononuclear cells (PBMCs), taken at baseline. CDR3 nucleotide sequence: TGTGCCAGCAGTCGCCTCGGGACAGCGGGGGAGGCTTTCTTT. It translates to CASSRLGTAGEAFF.